The rows below give T cell receptor beta chains drawn from one sample of a study of cytomegalovirus exposure and HLA in healthy donors. Assay used: immunoSEQ multiplex PCR; TCRdb lists only in-frame clones, some missing. The sample consists of some 150,000 clones, about four fifths of them appearing once. The specimen sequenced was PBMCs. Receptor source: a male donor in good health and CMV-seronegative. CDR3s include the opening cysteine and the closing phenylalanine or tryptophan. A D gene is named only where the DNA matches it firmly. The listing skips clone size in some rows; elsewhere it reads once, few, many or a size class.

CASSPGQTGANVLTF TGTGCCAGCAGTCCCGGACAGACTGGGGCCAACGTCCTGACTTTC TRBV6-5 few . TRBJ2-6
CSSSAGGYTF TGTTCCAGCAGCGCGGGGGGCTACACCTTC TRBV7-9 . . TRBJ1-2
CASSEPVYTEAFF TGTGCCAGCAGTGAGCCGGTGTACACTGAAGCTTTCTTT TRBV2 . . TRBJ1-1
CASSLWTGLSDAFF TGTGCCAGCAGCCTTTGGACAGGGCTCTCGGACGCTTTCTTT TRBV14 . TRBD1 TRBJ1-1
CASSPRGAPGLRGNTIYF TGTGCCAGCAGCCCCAGGGGGGCCCCAGGGCTGCGGGGAAACACCATATATTTT TRBV5-6 . TRBD1 TRBJ1-3
CASSKGQGWPGYTF TGTGCCAGCAGCAAGGGACAGGGGTGGCCTGGCTACACCTTC TRBV6-6 . TRBD1 TRBJ1-2
CASRIRTGTYEQYF TGTGCCAGCAGAATTCGGACAGGGACTTACGAGCAGTACTTC TRBV6-6 . TRBD1 TRBJ2-7
CASSPRQGEYEQYF TGTGCCAGCTCACCACGACAGGGAGAATACGAGCAGTACTTC TRBV18 . TRBD1 TRBJ2-7
CASSLATGAYEQYF TGTGCCAGCAGCTTGGCGACTGGAGCCTACGAGCAGTACTTC TRBV7-6 . . TRBJ2-7
CAISPTGGETQYF TGTGCCATCAGCCCGACAGGGGGCGAGACCCAGTACTTC TRBV10-3 . TRBD1 TRBJ2-5
CASSLIRGVYEQYF TGTGCCAGCAGCTTAATCAGGGGGGTCTACGAGCAGTACTTC TRBV5-6 few . TRBJ2-7
CASSSGQGAGEQYF TGTGCCAGCAGCTCAGGACAGGGGGCGGGCGAGCAGTACTTC TRBV7-8 once TRBD1 TRBJ2-7
CASRLGPFDRERYGYTF TGTGCAAGTCGCTTAGGACCCTTTGACAGGGAGAGATATGGCTACACCTTC TRBV12-2 . . TRBJ1-2
CASSSTGSNEKLFF TGCGCCAGCAGCTCGACAGGGAGTAATGAAAAACTGTTTTTT TRBV5-1 . TRBD1 TRBJ1-4
CASSQAWTGTYNEQFF TGCGCCAGCAGCCAAGCTTGGACAGGGACCTACAATGAGCAGTTCTTC TRBV4-3 . TRBD1 TRBJ2-1
CASSEAGTGVYEQYF TGTGCCAGCAGTGAGGCCGGGACAGGAGTCTACGAGCAGTACTTC TRBV25-1 once TRBD1 TRBJ2-7
CASSESAGQPLYEQYF TGCGCCAGCAGTGAGTCTGCGGGACAGCCCCTCTACGAGCAGTACTTC TRBV10-1 . . TRBJ2-7
CASSGGSGGHNEQFF TGTGCCAGCAGTGGGGGTAGCGGGGGGCACAATGAGCAGTTCTTC TRBV6-4 . TRBD2 TRBJ2-1
CGKTPGRGIRGQYF TGTGGTAAGACGCCCGGCAGGGGAATCAGGGGGCAGTATTTT TRBV6-4 . . TRBJ2-3
CASSSRQGRDTQYF TGTGCCAGCAGTTCCCGACAGGGGAGGGATACGCAGTATTTT TRBV6-5 once TRBD1 TRBJ2-3
CASSWPLAGVQETQYF TGCGCCAGCAGCTGGCCTTTAGCGGGGGTCCAAGAGACCCAGTACTTC TRBV5-1 . TRBD2 TRBJ2-5
CASSLEPQGAGEKLFF TGCGCCAGCAGCTTGGAGCCACAGGGGGCAGGGGAAAAACTGTTTTTT TRBV5-1 . TRBD1 TRBJ1-4
CASSLGGTGSTYEQYF TGTGCCAGCAGCTTAGGCGGAACAGGGAGCACCTACGAGCAGTACTTC TRBV5-4 . . TRBJ2-7
CASSFGLAPSTDTQYF TGCGCCAGCAGCTTCGGACTAGCGCCGAGCACAGATACGCAGTATTTT TRBV5-1 . TRBD2 TRBJ2-3
CASSQAGTGSYEQYF TGCGCCAGCAGCCAGGCCGGGACAGGGTCCTACGAGCAGTACTTC TRBV4-1 . TRBD1 TRBJ2-7
CASGFRDRGNQPQHF TGTGCCAGCGGGTTTAGGGACAGGGGAAATCAGCCCCAGCATTTT TRBV13 . TRBD1 TRBJ1-5
CASSVAGGGDEQFF TGCGCCAGCAGCGTGGCGGGGGGGGGTGATGAGCAGTTCTTC TRBV5-1 once TRBD2 TRBJ2-1
CASGLGTGTGGTDTQYF TGTGCTAGTGGTTTGGGAACCGGGACAGGTGGCACAGATACGCAGTATTTT TRBV12-5 . TRBD1 TRBJ2-3
CASSPGTSRTKNIQYF TGTGCCAGCAGCCCGGGGACTTCTCGAACCAAAAACATTCAGTACTTC TRBV5-4 . . TRBJ2-4
CASSLGGGVYNEQFF TGTGCCAGCAGCTTAGGGGGCGGGGTTTACAATGAGCAGTTCTTC TRBV7-2 . . TRBJ2-1
CASSSQVGDYGYTF TGTGCCAGTAGTTCACAGGTCGGAGACTATGGCTACACCTTC TRBV19 . . TRBJ1-2
CSSSYQGNTEAFF TGTTCCAGCAGCTACCAGGGGAACACTGAAGCTTTCTTT TRBV7-9 . . TRBJ1-1
CASSLQGLASPLHF TGTGCCAGCAGTTTACAGGGTCTGGCTTCACCCCTCCACTTT TRBV27 . . TRBJ1-6
CAWSVRTGFLF TGTGCCTGGAGTGTACGGACTGGGTTTCTCTTC TRBV30 . . TRBJ2-1
CASSDTADYSSYNEQFF TGTGCCAGCAGTGATACTGCCGATTATAGCTCCTACAATGAGCAGTTCTTC TRBV2 . . TRBJ2-1
CASSSWDRGETQYF TGTGCCAGCAGTTCTTGGGACAGGGGGGAGACCCAGTACTTC TRBV6-6 . TRBD1 TRBJ2-5